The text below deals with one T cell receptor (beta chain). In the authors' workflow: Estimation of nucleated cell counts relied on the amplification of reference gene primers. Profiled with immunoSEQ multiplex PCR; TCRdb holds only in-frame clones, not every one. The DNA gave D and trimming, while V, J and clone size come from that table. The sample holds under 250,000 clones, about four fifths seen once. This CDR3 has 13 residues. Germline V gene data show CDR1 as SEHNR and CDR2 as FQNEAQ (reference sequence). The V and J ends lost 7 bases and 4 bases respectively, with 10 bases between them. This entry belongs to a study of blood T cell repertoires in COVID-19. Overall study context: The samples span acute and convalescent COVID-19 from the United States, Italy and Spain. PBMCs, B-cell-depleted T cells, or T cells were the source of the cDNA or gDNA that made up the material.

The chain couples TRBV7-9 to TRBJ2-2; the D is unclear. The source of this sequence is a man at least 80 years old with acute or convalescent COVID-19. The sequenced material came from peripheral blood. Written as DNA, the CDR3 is TGTGCCAGCAATTTTGGAGCCACCGGGGAGCTGTTTTTT. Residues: CASNFGATGELFF.